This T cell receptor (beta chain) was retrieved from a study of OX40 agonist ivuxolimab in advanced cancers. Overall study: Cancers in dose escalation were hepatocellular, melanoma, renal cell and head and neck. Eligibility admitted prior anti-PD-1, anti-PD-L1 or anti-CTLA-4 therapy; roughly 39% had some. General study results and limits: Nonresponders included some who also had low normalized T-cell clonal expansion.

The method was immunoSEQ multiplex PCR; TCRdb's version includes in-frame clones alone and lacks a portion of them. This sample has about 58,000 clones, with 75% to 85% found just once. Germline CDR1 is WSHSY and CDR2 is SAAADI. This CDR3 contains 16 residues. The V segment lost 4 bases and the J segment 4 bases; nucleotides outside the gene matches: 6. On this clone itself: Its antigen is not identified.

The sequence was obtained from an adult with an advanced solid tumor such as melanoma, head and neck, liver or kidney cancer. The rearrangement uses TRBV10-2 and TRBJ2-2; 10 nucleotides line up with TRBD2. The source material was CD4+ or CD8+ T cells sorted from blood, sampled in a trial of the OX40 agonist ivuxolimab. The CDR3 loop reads CASSARAGGGTGELFF. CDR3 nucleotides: TGCGCCAGCAGTGCAAGAGCGGGGGGGGGCACCGGGGAGCTGTTTTTT.